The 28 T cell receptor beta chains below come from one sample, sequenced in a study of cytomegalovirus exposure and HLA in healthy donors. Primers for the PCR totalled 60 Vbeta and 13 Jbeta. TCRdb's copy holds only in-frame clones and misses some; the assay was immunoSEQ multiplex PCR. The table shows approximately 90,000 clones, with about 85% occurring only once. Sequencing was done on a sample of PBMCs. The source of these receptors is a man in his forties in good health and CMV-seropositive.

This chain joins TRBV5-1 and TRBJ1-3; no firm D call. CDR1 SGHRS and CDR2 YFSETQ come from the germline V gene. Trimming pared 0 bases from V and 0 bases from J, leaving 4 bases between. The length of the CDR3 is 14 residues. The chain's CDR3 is CASSLGSSGNTIYF. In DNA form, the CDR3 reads TGCGCCAGCAGCTTGGGCAGCTCTGGAAACACCATATATTTT.

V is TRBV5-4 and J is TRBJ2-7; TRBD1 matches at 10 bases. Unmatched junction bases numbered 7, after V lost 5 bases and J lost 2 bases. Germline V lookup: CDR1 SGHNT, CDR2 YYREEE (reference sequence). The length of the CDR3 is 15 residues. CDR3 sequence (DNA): TGTGCCAGCAGTCAAGTGGGGACAGGGGCCTACGAGCAGTACTTC. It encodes CASSQVGTGAYEQYF.

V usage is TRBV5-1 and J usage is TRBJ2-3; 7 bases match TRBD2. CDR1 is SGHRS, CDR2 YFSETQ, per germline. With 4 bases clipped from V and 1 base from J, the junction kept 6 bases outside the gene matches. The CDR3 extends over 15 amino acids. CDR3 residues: CASSPERDRTDTQYF. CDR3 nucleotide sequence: TGCGCCAGCAGCCCTGAGCGGGACCGCACAGATACGCAGTATTTT.

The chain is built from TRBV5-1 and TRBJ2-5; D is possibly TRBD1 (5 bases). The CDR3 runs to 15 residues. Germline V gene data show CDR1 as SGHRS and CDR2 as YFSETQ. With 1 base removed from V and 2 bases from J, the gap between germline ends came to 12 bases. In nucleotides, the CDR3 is TGCGCCAGCAGCTTGACAGGAAGATCTCAAGAGACCCAGTACTTC. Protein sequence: CASSLTGRSQETQYF.

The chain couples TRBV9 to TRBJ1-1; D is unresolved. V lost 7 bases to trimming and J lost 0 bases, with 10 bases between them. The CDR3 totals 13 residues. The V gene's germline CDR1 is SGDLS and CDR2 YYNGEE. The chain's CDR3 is CASSGSMNTEAFF. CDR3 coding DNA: TGTGCCAGCTCGGGATCGATGAACACTGAAGCTTTCTTT.

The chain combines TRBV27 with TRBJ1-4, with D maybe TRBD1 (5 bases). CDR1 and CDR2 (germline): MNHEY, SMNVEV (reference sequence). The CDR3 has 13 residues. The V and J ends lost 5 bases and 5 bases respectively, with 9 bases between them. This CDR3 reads CASSPRQNEKLFF. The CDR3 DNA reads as TGTGCCAGCAGTCCGAGACAGAATGAAAAACTGTTTTTT. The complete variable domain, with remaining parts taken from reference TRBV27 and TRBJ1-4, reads EAQVTQNPRYLITVTGKKLTVTCSQNMNHEYMSWYRQDPGLGLRQIYYSMNVEVTDKGDVPEGYKVSRKEKRNFPLILESPSPNQTSLYFCASSPRQNEKLFFGSGTQLSVL.

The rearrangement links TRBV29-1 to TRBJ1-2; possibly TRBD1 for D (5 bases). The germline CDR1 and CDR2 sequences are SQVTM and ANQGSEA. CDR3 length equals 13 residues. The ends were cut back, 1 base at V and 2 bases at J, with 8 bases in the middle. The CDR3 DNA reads TGCAGCGTTGAAGTTCAGGGCAACTATGGCTACACCTTC. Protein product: CSVEVQGNYGYTF.

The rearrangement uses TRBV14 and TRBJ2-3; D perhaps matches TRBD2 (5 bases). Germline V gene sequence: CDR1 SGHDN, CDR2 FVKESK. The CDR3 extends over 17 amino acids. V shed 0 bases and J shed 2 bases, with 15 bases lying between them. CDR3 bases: TGTGCCAGCAGCCAAGATCCCCAGCGGAGGCCCACAGATACGCAGTATTTT. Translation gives CASSQDPQRRPTDTQYF.

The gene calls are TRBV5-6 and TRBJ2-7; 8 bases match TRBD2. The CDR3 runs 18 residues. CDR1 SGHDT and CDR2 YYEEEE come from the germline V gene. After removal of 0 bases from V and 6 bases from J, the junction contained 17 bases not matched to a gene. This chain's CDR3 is CASSLVGKRGFSTGEQYF. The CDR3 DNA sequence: TGTGCCAGCAGCTTGGTGGGTAAGCGGGGGTTTAGTACGGGCGAGCAGTACTTC.

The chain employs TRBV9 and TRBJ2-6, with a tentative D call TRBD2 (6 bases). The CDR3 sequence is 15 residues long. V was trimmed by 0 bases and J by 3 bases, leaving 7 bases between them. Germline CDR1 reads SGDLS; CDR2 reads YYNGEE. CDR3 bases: TGTGCCAGCAGCGTAGTGGGGGGTGGGGCCAACGTCCTGACTTTC. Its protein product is CASSVVGGGANVLTF.

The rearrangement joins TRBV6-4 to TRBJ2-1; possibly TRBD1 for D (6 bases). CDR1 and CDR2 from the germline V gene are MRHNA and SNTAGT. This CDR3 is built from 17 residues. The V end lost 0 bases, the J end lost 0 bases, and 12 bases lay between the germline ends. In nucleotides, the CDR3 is TGTGCCAGCAGTGACTCGGCTAAAGGGGGCTCCTACAATGAGCAGTTCTTC. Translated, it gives CASSDSAKGGSYNEQFF.

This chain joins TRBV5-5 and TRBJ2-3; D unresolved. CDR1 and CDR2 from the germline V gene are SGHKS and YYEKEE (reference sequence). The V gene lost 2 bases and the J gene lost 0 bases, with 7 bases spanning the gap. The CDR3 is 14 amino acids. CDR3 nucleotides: TGTGCCAGCAGCTTAGCGACTAGCACAGATACGCAGTATTTT. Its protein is CASSLATSTDTQYF.

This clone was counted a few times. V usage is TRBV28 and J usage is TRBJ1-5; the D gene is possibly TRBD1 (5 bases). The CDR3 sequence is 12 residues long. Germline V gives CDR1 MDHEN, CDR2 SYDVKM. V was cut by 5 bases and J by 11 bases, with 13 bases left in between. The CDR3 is CASSPRQTAQHF. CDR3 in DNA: TGTGCCAGCAGTCCCCGACAGACTGCCCAGCATTTT.

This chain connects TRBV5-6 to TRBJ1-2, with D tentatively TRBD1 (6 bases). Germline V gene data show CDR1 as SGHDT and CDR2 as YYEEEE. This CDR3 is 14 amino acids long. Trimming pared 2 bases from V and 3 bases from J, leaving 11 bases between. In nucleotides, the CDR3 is TGTGCCAGCAGCTTTGGGGGCACGGACTATGGCTACACCTTC. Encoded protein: CASSFGGTDYGYTF.

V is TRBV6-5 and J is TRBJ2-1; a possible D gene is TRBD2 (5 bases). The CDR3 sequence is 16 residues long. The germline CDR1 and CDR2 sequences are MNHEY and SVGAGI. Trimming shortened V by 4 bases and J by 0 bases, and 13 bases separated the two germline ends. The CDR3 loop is CASSSPLAGSYNEQFF. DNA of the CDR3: TGTGCCAGCAGTTCCCCCCTGGCGGGCTCCTACAATGAGCAGTTCTTC.

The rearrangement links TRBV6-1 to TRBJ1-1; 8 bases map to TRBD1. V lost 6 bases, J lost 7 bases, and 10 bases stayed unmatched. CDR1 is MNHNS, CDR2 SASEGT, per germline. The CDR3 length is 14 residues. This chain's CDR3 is CASSMTGAHIEAFF. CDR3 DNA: TGTGCCAGCAGCATGACAGGGGCACATATTGAAGCTTTCTTT.

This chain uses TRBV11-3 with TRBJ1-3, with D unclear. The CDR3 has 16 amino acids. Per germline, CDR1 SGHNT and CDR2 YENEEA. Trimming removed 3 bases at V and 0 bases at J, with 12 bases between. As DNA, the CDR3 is TGTGCCAGCAGCTTCCTCGGGAGGAACTCTGGAAACACCATATATTTT. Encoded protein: CASSFLGRNSGNTIYF.

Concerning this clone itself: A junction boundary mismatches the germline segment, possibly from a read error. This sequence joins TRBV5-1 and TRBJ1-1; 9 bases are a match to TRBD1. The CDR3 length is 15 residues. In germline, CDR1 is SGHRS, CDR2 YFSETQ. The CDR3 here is CASRLDRGMNTEAFF. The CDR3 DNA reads TGCGCCAGCAGGTTGGACAGGGGCATGAACACTGAAGCTTTCTTT.

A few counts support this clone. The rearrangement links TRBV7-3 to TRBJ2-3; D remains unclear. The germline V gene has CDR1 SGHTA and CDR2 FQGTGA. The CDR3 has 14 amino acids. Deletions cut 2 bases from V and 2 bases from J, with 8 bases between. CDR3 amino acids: CASSLDITTDTQYF. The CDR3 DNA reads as TGTGCCAGCAGCTTAGACATAACCACAGATACGCAGTATTTT. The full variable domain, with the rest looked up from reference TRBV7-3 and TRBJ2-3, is GAGVSQTPSNKVTEKGKYVELRCDPISGHTALYWYRQSLGQGPEFLIYFQGTGAADDSGLPNDRFFAVRPEGSVSTLKIQRTERGDSAVYLCASSLDITTDTQYFGPGTRLTVL.

CDR3 amino acids: CASSYTGLNNEQFF. CDR3 DNA: TGTGCCAGCAGCTATACGGGACTAAACAATGAGCAGTTCTTC. This rearrangement joins TRBV2 to TRBJ2-1, with 7 nucleotides matching TRBD2. The length of the CDR3 is 14 residues. After removal of 6 bases from V and 5 bases from J, the junction contained 7 bases not matched to a gene. Germline CDR1 is SNHLY and CDR2 is FYNNEI.

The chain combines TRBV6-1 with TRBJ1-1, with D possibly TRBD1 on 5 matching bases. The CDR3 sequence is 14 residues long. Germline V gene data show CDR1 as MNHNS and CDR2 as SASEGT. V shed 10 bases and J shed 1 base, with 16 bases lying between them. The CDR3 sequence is CATSKSRANTEAFF. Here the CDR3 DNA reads TGTGCCACCTCAAAAAGCAGGGCGAACACTGAAGCTTTCTTT.

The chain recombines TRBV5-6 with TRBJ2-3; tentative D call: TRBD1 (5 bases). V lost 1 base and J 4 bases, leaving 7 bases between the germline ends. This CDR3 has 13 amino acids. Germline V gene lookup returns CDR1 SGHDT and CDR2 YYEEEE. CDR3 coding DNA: TGTGCCAGCAGCTTGCAGGGCCCAGATACGCAGTATTTT. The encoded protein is CASSLQGPDTQYF. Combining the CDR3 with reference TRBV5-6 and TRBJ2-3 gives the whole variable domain DAGVTQSPTHLIKTRGQQVTLRCSPKSGHDTVSWYQQALGQGPQFIFQYYEEEERQRGNFPDRFSGHQFPNYSSELNVNALLLGDSALYLCASSLQGPDTQYFGPGTRLTVL.

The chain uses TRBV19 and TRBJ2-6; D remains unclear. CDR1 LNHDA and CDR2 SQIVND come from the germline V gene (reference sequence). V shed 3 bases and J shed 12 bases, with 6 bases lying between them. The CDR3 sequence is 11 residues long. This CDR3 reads CASSIGGVLTF. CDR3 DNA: TGTGCCAGTAGTATCGGCGGCGTCCTGACTTTC.

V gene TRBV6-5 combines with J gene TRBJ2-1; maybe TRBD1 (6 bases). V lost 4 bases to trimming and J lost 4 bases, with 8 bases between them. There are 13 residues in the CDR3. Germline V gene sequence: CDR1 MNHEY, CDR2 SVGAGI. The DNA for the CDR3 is TGTGCCAGCAGTTTGCAGGGGTACAATGAGCAGTTCTTC. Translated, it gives CASSLQGYNEQFF.

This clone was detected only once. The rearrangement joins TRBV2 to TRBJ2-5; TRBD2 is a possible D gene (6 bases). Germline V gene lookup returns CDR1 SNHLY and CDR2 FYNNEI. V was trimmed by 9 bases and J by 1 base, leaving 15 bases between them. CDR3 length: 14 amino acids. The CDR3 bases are TGTGCCAGTCAACGCGGCGGGGCCCAAGAGACCCAGTACTTC. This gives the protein CASQRGGAQETQYF.

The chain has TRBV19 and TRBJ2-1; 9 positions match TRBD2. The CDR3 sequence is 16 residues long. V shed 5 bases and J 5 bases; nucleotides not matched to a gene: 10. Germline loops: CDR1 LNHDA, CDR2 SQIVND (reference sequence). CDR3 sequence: CASSPPSAGGNNEQFF. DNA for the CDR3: TGTGCCAGTAGTCCACCCAGTGCGGGAGGGAACAATGAGCAGTTCTTC.

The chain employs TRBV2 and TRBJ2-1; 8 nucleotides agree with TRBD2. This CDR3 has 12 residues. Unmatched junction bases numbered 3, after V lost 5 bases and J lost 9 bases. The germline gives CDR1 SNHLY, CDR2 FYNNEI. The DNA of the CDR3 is TGTGCCAGCAGTTTCGCGGGGGGTGAGCAGTTCTTC. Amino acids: CASSFAGGEQFF.

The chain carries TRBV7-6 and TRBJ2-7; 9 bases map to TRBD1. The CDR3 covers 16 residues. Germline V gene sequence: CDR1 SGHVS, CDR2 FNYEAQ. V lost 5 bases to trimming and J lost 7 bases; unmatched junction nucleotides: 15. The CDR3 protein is CASSAPTGGVFQEQYF. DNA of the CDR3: TGTGCCAGCAGCGCCCCGACAGGGGGTGTCTTCCAAGAGCAGTACTTC.